The T cell receptor (beta chain) under discussion was sequenced for a study of immune evolution from preneoplasia to lung adenocarcinoma. Study details: HLA loss of heterozygosity: roughly 6.4% AIS, about 15% MIA, more than 25% ADC, none AAH.

Here immunoSEQ multiplex PCR was the method, and the copy in TCRdb shows in-frame clones only, minus some. The sample carries thousands of clones, around 69% recorded once. This clone occurred a few times. The antigen is undetermined. Two lung cancer pathologists independently confirmed each histologic diagnosis. The CDR3 has 18 amino acids. Germline V gene lookup returns CDR1 SGHRS and CDR2 YFSETQ. Trimming took off 0 bases at V and 4 bases at J, with 22 bases between the two ends. Study-wide results and limits: From normal lung to invasive adenocarcinoma, top clone frequencies appeared to decrease. T cell clonality was higher in KRAS-mutant than EGFR-mutant or wild-type nodules.

The rearrangement joins TRBV5-1 to TRBJ1-1; D might be TRBD1 (6 bases). The TCR was taken from a person aged 65-85 years with lung adenocarcinoma. Sequencing used FFPE minimally invasive lung adenocarcinoma tissue. The CDR3 DNA sequence: TGCGCCAGCAGCTTGGGACTTATATTGGGGGGCGCGACCACTGAAGCTTTCTTT. Its translation is CASSLGLILGGATTEAFF. Complete variable domain (other parts from reference TRBV5-1 and TRBJ1-1): KAGVTQTPRYLIKTRGQQVTLSCSPISGHRSVSWYQQTPGQGLQFLFEYFSETQRNKGNFPGRFSGRQFSNSRSEMNVSTLELGDSALYLCASSLGLILGGATTEAFFGQGTRLTVV.